A selection of T cell receptor beta chains follows, all from one sample in a study of OX40 agonist ivuxolimab in advanced cancers. Clones were sequenced by immunoSEQ multiplex PCR, and TCRdb holds only the in-frame ones, with some missing. Of 69,000 or so clones listed, approximately 80% are singletons. Sample: CD4+ or CD8+ T cells sorted from blood, taken in a trial of the OX40 agonist ivuxolimab. Every receptor here comes from an adult with an advanced solid tumor such as melanoma, head and neck, liver or kidney cancer. CDR3s include the opening cysteine and the closing phenylalanine or tryptophan. A D gene is named only where the DNA matches it firmly. The size entry is marked missing in some rows and otherwise reads once, few, many or a size class.

cdr3_aa | cdr3_nt | d_call | clone_size | j_call | v_call
CASSFTVMNTEAFF | TGTGCCAGCAGTTTTACAGTTATGAACACTGAAGCTTTCTTT | - | - | TRBJ1-1 | TRBV2
CASSQESGISEAFF | TGCGCCAGCAGCCAAGAATCTGGGATCTCTGAAGCTTTCTTT | - | - | TRBJ1-1 | TRBV7-9
CASSSPMMGRDNEQFF | TGTGCCAGTAGTAGCCCCATGATGGGCAGAGACAATGAGCAGTTCTTC | - | - | TRBJ2-1 | TRBV19
CASSIQGLNTEAFF | TGTGCCAGTAGTATACAGGGCTTGAACACTGAAGCTTTCTTT | - | - | TRBJ1-1 | TRBV19
CASGYYLAGGDTQYF | TGTGCCAGCGGGTATTATCTGGCGGGAGGGGATACGCAGTATTTT | TRBD2 | - | TRBJ2-3 | TRBV5-4
CASSKLRGEVLDEQYF | TGCGCCAGCAGTAAACTCAGGGGGGAAGTACTGGACGAGCAGTACTTC | - | - | TRBJ2-7 | TRBV5-1
CASRALDSDNSPLHF | TGTGCCAGCAGAGCTCTTGACAGCGATAATTCACCCCTCCACTTT | - | - | TRBJ1-6 | TRBV2
CASSLFGSGAPQETQYF | TGCGCCAGCAGCTTGTTTGGGAGCGGGGCGCCACAAGAGACCCAGTACTTC | TRBD2 | - | TRBJ2-5 | TRBV5-1
CAISDRRNSYNEQFF | TGTGCCATCAGTGACCGACGGAACTCCTACAATGAGCAGTTCTTC | - | once | TRBJ2-1 | TRBV10-3
CASSLVPEAGEKLFF | TGTGCCAGCAGCTTAGTTCCAGAGGCCGGAGAAAAACTGTTTTTT | - | - | TRBJ1-4 | TRBV7-2
CSATTGDGYTF | TGCAGTGCCACTACAGGGGATGGCTACACCTTC | TRBD1 | - | TRBJ1-2 | TRBV20-1
CSVLSDTPRRSTQYF | TGCAGCGTACTCTCGGATACCCCGCGGAGGAGTACGCAGTATTTT | - | - | TRBJ2-3 | TRBV29-1
CARLLAGTGTGELFF | TGTGCCAGACTACTAGCGGGGACTGGCACCGGGGAGCTGTTTTTT | TRBD2 | - | TRBJ2-2 | TRBV6-4
CASSFSNTYEQYF | TGTGCCAGCAGTTTTAGTAATACCTACGAGCAGTACTTC | - | - | TRBJ2-7 | TRBV28
CSAKGDSSGNTIYF | TGCAGCGCTAAAGGAGACAGCTCTGGAAACACCATATATTTT | - | many | TRBJ1-3 | TRBV29-1
CASSVSGQPTNEKLFF | TGTGCCAGCAGCGTATCGGGACAGCCAACTAATGAAAAACTGTTTTTT | TRBD1 | - | TRBJ1-4 | TRBV9
CASSLGPGREQFF | TGTGCCAGCAGTTTGGGGCCCGGGAGAGAGCAGTTCTTC | - | once | TRBJ2-1 | TRBV7-2
CASSSGTGANVLTF | TGTGCCAGCAGCTCGGGGACCGGGGCCAACGTCCTGACTTTC | - | - | TRBJ2-6 | TRBV7-2
CASSQYRVLAKNIQYF | TGTGCCAGCAGTCAATACAGAGTTCTAGCCAAAAACATTCAGTACTTC | - | - | TRBJ2-4 | TRBV27
CASSMSGTSRTYNSPLHF | TGTGCCAGCAGTATGTCCGGGACGTCACGTACCTATAATTCACCCCTCCACTTT | - | - | TRBJ1-6 | TRBV21-1
CASSLRGSDYEQYF | TGTGCCAGCAGCTTGAGAGGGAGTGATTACGAGCAGTACTTC | - | few | TRBJ2-7 | TRBV7-9
CASRPTGTSTDTQYF | TGTGCCAGCAGACCCACAGGGACTAGCACAGATACGCAGTATTTT | - | once | TRBJ2-3 | TRBV6-4
CASTRQGYNEQFF | TGTGCCAGCACTCGACAGGGCTACAATGAGCAGTTCTTC | TRBD1 | - | TRBJ2-1 | TRBV27
CASHKDGNQPQHF | TGTGCCAGCCATAAAGATGGGAATCAGCCCCAGCATTTT | - | once | TRBJ1-5 | TRBV2
CASSVTSHSNQPQHF | TGTGCCAGTAGTGTGACTTCTCATAGCAATCAGCCCCAGCATTTT | - | - | TRBJ1-5 | TRBV19
CASSLGSGGNYGYTF | TGTGCCAGCAGCTTAGGTTCAGGGGGTAACTATGGCTACACCTTC | TRBD1 | - | TRBJ1-2 | TRBV7-2
CASSPRGLAGGNEQFF | TGTGCCAGCAGCCCCCGGGGACTAGCGGGAGGCAATGAGCAGTTCTTC | TRBD2 | once | TRBJ2-1 | TRBV4-2
CASSGRTGTNTGELFF | TGCGCCAGCAGCGGCCGGACAGGGACGAACACCGGGGAGCTGTTTTTT | TRBD1 | - | TRBJ2-2 | TRBV5-1
CASRGGGLNTEAFF | TGTGCCAGCAGGGGCGGGGGGCTGAACACTGAAGCTTTCTTT | - | - | TRBJ1-1 | TRBV6-5
CASSYGKQGGSPLHF | TGTGCCAGCAGTTATGGGAAACAGGGAGGGTCACCCCTCCACTTT | - | few | TRBJ1-6 | TRBV6-6
CAIRADRESTEAFF | TGTGCCATCAGGGCGGACAGGGAGAGCACTGAAGCTTTCTTT | TRBD1 | - | TRBJ1-1 | TRBV10-3
CSVEKLGQGNTEAFF | TGCAGCGTTGAAAAATTGGGCCAGGGGAACACTGAAGCTTTCTTT | - | - | TRBJ1-1 | TRBV29-1
CASVGPTGKEETQYF | TGCGCCAGCGTGGGTCCGACAGGGAAAGAAGAGACCCAGTACTTC | TRBD1 | - | TRBJ2-5 | TRBV10-2
CASSSYGRGPDTEAFF | TGTGCCAGTAGTAGCTATGGGAGGGGGCCGGACACTGAAGCTTTCTTT | TRBD1 | few | TRBJ1-1 | TRBV19
CASSVASTGGPLGEQFF | TGTGCCAGCAGCGTAGCTTCCACGGGAGGGCCTCTAGGTGAGCAGTTCTTC | TRBD2 | few | TRBJ2-1 | TRBV9
CASGRLTGGAQGANVLTF | TGTGCCAGCGGTCGCTTGACAGGGGGCGCGCAGGGGGCCAACGTCCTGACTTTC | TRBD1 | - | TRBJ2-6 | TRBV28
CASTPRDSQETQYF | TGTGCCAGCACCCCCCGGGACTCTCAAGAGACCCAGTACTTC | - | - | TRBJ2-5 | TRBV7-2
CASIRDSNQPQHF | TGTGCCAGCATCAGGGATAGCAATCAGCCCCAGCATTTT | - | - | TRBJ1-5 | TRBV2
CAISVSSGGQETQYF | TGTGCCATCAGTGTCTCAAGCGGGGGCCAAGAGACCCAGTACTTC | TRBD2 | - | TRBJ2-5 | TRBV10-3
CASSMTPGPADTQYF | TGCGCCAGCTCCATGACACCGGGACCAGCTGATACGCAGTATTTT | - | - | TRBJ2-3 | TRBV10-1
CASSLDGSPLGQFF | TGTGCCAGCAGCTTAGACGGTAGCCCCTTAGGGCAGTTCTTC | - | - | TRBJ2-1 | TRBV7-2
CASSLGGFDTQYF | TGTGCCAGCAGCTTAGGGGGGTTCGATACGCAGTATTTT | - | - | TRBJ2-3 | TRBV13
CASSKAADGDTDTQYF | TGTGCCAGCAGCAAAGCGGCGGACGGAGACACAGATACGCAGTATTTT | - | - | TRBJ2-3 | TRBV21-1
CASSDTDSSYNEQFF | TGTGCCAGCAGTGACACGGACAGCTCCTACAATGAGCAGTTCTTC | - | - | TRBJ2-1 | TRBV6-4
CAWSGRGTGTDTQYF | TGTGCCTGGAGTGGTCGCGGGACTGGCACAGATACGCAGTATTTT | - | - | TRBJ2-3 | TRBV30
CASSQEVSGGSTDTQYF | TGTGCCAGCAGCCAAGAGGTTAGCGGGGGTAGCACAGATACGCAGTATTTT | TRBD2 | - | TRBJ2-3 | TRBV4-2
CASSPSGPARTDTQYF | TGTGCCAGCTCACCCTCGGGACCCGCCCGCACAGATACGCAGTATTTT | - | - | TRBJ2-3 | TRBV18
CASSLGQGNTEAFF | TGTGCCAGCAGCTTGGGACAGGGAAACACTGAAGCTTTCTTT | TRBD1 | - | TRBJ1-1 | TRBV7-2
CASSLSFGYQETQYF | TGTGCCAGCAGTTTATCTTTCGGCTACCAAGAGACCCAGTACTTC | - | - | TRBJ2-5 | TRBV27
CASSLASGTALEVSKAFF | TGTGCCAGCAGCTTGGCGTCAGGGACGGCCCTCGAGGTCAGTAAAGCTTTCTTT | - | - | TRBJ1-1 | TRBV5-8
CASSLQGSAAYEQYF | TGTGCCAGCAGCTTACAAGGATCTGCGGCCTACGAGCAGTACTTC | - | - | TRBJ2-7 | TRBV7-2
CASSQDWTVGEKLFF | TGCGCCAGCAGCCAAGATTGGACAGTAGGCGAAAAACTGTTTTTT | - | - | TRBJ1-4 | TRBV4-3
CASRLRTGESSYEQYF | TGTGCCAGCAGACTTAGGACTGGGGAGAGCTCCTACGAGCAGTACTTC | - | - | TRBJ2-7 | TRBV2
CASSLGQGNDLYF | TGTGCCAGCAGTCTAGGACAGGGGAACGATCTGTACTTC | TRBD1 | - | TRBJ2-7 | TRBV7-9
CASTSIQGARGTEAFF | TGTGCCAGCACGTCAATTCAGGGGGCGCGGGGGACTGAAGCTTTCTTT | TRBD1 | - | TRBJ1-1 | TRBV2
CASSIRDRGFAGANVLTF | TGTGCCAGTAGTATCCGAGACAGGGGTTTCGCTGGGGCCAACGTCCTGACTTTC | TRBD1 | - | TRBJ2-6 | TRBV19
CASSPGLQETQYF | TGTGCCAGCAGCCCGGGACTCCAAGAGACCCAGTACTTC | - | - | TRBJ2-5 | TRBV28
CASSFRDVSNTGELFF | TGTGCCAGCAGCTTCCGGGACGTTTCGAACACCGGGGAGCTGTTTTTT | - | - | TRBJ2-2 | TRBV7-9
CASRQRGSGDTQYF | TGTGCCAGCAGACAGCGGGGTTCTGGAGATACGCAGTATTTT | TRBD2 | - | TRBJ2-3 | TRBV6-5